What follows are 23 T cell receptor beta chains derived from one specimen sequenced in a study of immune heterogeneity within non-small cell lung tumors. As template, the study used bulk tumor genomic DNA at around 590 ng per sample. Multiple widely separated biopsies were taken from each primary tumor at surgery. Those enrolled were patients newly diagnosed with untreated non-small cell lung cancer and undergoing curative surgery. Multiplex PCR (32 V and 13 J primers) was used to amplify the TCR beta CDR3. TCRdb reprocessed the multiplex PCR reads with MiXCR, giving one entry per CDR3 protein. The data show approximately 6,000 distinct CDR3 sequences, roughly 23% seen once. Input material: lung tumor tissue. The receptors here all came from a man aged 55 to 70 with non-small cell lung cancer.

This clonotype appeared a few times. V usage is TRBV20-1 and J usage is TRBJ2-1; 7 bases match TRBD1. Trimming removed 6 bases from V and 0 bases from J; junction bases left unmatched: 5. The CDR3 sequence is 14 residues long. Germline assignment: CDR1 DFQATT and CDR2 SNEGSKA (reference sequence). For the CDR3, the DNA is TGCAGTGCCCAGGGGGAAAGCTCCTACAATGAGCAGTTCTTC. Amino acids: CSAQGESSYNEQFF.

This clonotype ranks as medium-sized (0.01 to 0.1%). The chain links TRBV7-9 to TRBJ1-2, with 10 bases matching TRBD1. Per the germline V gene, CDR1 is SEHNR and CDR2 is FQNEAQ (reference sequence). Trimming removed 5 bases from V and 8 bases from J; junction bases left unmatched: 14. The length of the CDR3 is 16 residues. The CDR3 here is CASSPRERQGARGYTF. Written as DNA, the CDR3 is TGTGCCAGCAGCCCCCGAGAACGACAGGGGGCGCGAGGCTACACCTTC.

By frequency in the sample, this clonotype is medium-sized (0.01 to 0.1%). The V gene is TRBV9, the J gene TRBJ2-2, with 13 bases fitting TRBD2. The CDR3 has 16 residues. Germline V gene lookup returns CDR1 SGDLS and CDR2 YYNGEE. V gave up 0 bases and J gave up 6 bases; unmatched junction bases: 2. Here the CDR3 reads CASSVVGLAGPGELFF. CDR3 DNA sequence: TGTGCCAGCAGCGTAGTGGGACTAGCGGGACCCGGGGAGCTGTTTTTT.

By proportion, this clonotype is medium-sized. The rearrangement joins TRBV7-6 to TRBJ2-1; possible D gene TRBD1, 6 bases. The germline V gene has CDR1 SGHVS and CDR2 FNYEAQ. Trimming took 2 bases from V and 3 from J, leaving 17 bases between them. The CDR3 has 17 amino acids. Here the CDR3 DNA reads TGTGCCAGCAGCTTATATGTAGGGAGAGGGGGCTACAATGAGCAGTTCTTC. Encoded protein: CASSLYVGRGGYNEQFF.

DNA of the CDR3: TGTGCCAGCAGTCGAATTCCGGGACAGGGGGCCGAGCAGTACTTC. Its translation: CASSRIPGQGAEQYF. The chain recombines TRBV5-5 with TRBJ2-7; 12 bases align to TRBD1. V was clipped by 5 bases and J by 6 bases; unmatched bases: 9. Germline CDR1 and CDR2: SGHKS and YYEKEE (reference sequence). The CDR3 is made up of 15 amino acids.

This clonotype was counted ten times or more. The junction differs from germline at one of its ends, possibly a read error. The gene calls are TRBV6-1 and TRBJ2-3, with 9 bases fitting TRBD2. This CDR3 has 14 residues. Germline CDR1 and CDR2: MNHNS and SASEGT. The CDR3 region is CASSEEGGGASGKF. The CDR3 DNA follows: TGTGCCAGCAGTGAAGAAGGGGGGGGGGCTAGCGGGAAGTTT.

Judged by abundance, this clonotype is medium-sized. This CDR3 reads CSARPGTGVPEQYF. The CDR3, as DNA: TGCAGTGCTAGGCCCGGGACAGGGGTCCCCGAGCAGTACTTC. The chain has TRBV20-1 and TRBJ2-7, with 10 bases lining up with TRBD1. This CDR3 is built from 14 residues. Germline V lookup: CDR1 DFQATT, CDR2 SNEGSKA (reference sequence). V gave up 3 bases and J gave up 6 bases; unmatched junction bases: 8.

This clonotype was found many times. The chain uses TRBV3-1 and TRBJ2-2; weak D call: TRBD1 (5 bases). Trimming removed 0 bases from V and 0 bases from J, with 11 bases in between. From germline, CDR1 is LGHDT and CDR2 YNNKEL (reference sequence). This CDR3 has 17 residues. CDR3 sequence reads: CASSQDYRSANTGELFF. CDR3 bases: TGTGCCAGCAGCCAAGATTACAGGTCCGCGAACACCGGGGAGCTGTTTTTT.

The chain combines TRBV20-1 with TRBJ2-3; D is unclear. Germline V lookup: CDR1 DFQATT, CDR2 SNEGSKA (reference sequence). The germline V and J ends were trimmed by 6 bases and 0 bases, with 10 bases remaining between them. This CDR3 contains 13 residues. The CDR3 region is CSAAPPSTDTQYF. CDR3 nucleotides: TGCAGTGCCGCCCCCCCGAGCACAGATACGCAGTATTTT.

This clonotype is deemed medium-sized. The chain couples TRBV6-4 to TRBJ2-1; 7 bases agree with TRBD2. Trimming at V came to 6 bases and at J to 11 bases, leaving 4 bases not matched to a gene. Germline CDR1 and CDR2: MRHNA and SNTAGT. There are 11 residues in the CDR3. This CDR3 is CASRSGTKQFF. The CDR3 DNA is TGTGCCAGCAGATCCGGGACTAAGCAGTTCTTC.

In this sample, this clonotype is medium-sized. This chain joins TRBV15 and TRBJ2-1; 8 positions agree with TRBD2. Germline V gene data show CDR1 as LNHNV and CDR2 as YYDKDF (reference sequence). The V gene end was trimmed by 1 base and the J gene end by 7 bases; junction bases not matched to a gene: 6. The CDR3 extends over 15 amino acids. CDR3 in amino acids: CATSRVSGTGNEQFF. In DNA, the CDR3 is TGTGCCACCAGCAGAGTTAGCGGGACGGGGAATGAGCAGTTCTTC.

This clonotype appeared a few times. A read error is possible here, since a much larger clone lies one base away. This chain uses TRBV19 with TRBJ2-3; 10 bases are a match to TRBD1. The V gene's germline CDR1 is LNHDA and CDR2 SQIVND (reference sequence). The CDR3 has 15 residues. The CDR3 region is CASSDPGQGTDTKYF. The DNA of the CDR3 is TGTGCCAGTAGTGATCCGGGACAGGGGACAGATACGAAGTATTTT.

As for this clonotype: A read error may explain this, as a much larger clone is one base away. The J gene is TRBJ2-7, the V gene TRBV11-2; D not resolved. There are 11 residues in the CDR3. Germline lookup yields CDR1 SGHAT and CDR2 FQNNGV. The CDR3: CASSLDIEQHV. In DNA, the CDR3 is TGTGCCAGCAGCTTAGATATCGAGCAGCACGTC.

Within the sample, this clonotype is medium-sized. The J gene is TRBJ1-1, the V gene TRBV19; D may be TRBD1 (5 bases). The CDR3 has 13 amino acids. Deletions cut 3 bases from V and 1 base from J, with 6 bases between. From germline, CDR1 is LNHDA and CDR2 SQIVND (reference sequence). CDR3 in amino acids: CASSIRGNTEAFF. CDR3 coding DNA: TGTGCCAGTAGTATTAGGGGGAACACTGAAGCTTTCTTT. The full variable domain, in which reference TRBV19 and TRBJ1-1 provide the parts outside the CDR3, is DGGITQSPKYLFRKEGQNVTLSCEQNLNHDAMYWYRQDPGQGLRLIYYSQIVNDFQKGDIAEGYSVSREKKESFPLTVTSAQKNPTAFYLCASSIRGNTEAFFGQGTRLTVV.

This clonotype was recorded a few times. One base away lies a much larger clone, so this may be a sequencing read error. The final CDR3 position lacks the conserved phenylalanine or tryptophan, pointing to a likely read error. The CDR3 protein is CASSVARLAGDEQFL. CDR3 DNA: TGTGCCAGCAGCGTAGCTAGGCTAGCGGGAGATGAGCAGTTCTTG. This chain connects TRBV9 to TRBJ2-1; 10 bases fit TRBD2. With V trimmed by 0 bases and J by 8 bases, 5 bases remained unmatched. Germline V CDR1 and CDR2: SGDLS, YYNGEE. The CDR3 spans 15 residues.

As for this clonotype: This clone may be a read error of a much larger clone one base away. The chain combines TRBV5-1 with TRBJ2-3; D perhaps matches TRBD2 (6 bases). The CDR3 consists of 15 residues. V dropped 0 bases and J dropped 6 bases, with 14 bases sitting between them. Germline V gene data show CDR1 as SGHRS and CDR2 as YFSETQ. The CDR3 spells CASSLVVAVVDTQYF. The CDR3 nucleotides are TGCGCCAGCAGCTTGGTGGTAGCGGTAGTTGATACGCAGTATTTT. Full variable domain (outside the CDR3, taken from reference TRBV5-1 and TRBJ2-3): KAGVTQTPRYLIKTRGQQVTLSCSPISGHRSVSWYQQTPGQGLQFLFEYFSETQRNKGNFPGRFSGRQFSNSRSEMNVSTLELGDSALYLCASSLVVAVVDTQYFGPGTRLTVL.

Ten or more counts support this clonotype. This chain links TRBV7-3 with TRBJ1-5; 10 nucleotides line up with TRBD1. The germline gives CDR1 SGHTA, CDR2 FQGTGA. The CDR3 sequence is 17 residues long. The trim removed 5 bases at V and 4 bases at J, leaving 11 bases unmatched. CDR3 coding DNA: TGTGCCAGCAGCCTCACCCCCGGGGACAGGGGTAATCAGCCCCAGCATTTT. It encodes CASSLTPGDRGNQPQHF.

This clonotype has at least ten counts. The CDR3 region has the DNA TGTGCCAGCAGCGAGGGGCCATCAGAGACCCAGTACTTC. Amino acid sequence: CASSEGPSETQYF. The rearrangement uses TRBV5-5 and TRBJ2-5; D is tentatively TRBD1 or TRBD2 (5 bases each). Germline loops: CDR1 SGHKS, CDR2 YYEKEE (reference sequence). The CDR3 is 13 residues long. Trimming cost V 4 bases and J 4 bases, with 11 bases left between them.

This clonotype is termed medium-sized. Here the CDR3 reads CASSIQTSSDTQYF. The CDR3 bases are TGCGCCAGCAGCATCCAGACTAGCTCAGATACGCAGTATTTT. The rearrangement uses TRBV5-1 and TRBJ2-3; 7 nucleotides agree with TRBD2. V was clipped by 4 bases and J by 4 bases; unmatched bases: 6. The germline V gene has CDR1 SGHRS and CDR2 YFSETQ. The CDR3 totals 14 residues.

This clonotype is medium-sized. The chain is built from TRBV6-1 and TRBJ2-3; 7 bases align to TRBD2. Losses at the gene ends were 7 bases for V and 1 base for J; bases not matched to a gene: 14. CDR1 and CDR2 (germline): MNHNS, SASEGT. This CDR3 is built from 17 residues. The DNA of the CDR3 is TGTGCCAGCATTCATACGAGCGGGGTAGTTGGCACAGATACGCAGTATTTT. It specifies CASIHTSGVVGTDTQYF.

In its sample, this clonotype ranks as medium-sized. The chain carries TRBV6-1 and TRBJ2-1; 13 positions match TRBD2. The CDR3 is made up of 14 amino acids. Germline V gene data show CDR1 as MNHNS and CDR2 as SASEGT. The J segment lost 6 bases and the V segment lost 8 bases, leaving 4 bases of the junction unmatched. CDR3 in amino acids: CASGLAGVGNEQFF. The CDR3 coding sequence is TGTGCCAGCGGACTAGCGGGAGTAGGCAATGAGCAGTTCTTC.

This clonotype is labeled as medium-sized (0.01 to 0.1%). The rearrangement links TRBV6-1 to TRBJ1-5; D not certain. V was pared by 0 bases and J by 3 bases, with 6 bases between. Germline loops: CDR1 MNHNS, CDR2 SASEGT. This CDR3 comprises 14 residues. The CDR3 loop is CASSEARFNQPQHF. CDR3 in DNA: TGTGCCAGCAGTGAAGCGAGATTCAATCAGCCCCAGCATTTT.

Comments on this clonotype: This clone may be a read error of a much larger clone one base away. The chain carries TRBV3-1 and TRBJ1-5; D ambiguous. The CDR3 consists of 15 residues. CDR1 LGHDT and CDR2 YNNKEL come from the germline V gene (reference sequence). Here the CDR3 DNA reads TGTGACAGCAGCCAAGATATCGGGAGCAATCAGCCCCAGCATTTT. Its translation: CDSSQDIGSNQPQHF.